This T cell receptor (beta chain) was documented in a study of cytomegalovirus exposure and HLA in healthy donors listed by TCRdb under 2017. Concerning the study at large: A later analysis indicated that the 130 or so validation repertoires were generated on the platform also employed for the 670 or so repertoires of the first cohort. The aim of the study was to test whether cataloging public T cell receptors could identify signatures of past pathogen exposure. In addition to the first cohort of roughly 700 subjects, a separate validation cohort of over 90 different subjects was used. To predict cytomegalovirus infection status, the study combined high-throughput TCR immunosequencing, statistical association of individual TCRs with disease status, and machine learning. Study-level results and caveats: A later analysis found that TCRs clustered in the first cohort also tended to co-occur in the roughly 110 validation repertoires, with approximately 94% of cluster scores above 0. Cytomegalovirus status was reported to be diagnosed by the classifier with high specificity and sensitivity in both the original and validation cohorts. While some public TCRs were present in many individuals, most TCR sequences turned up only very rarely across donors. It was suggested by the authors that the approach could potentially be generalized to other disease states and immunological phenotypes. A later analysis had no HLA typing for the validation cohort, so co-occurrence there was scored across all 130 or so repertoires. A few of the identified cytomegalovirus-associated TCR beta chains were confirmed in vitro to be specific for cytomegalovirus antigens. In the study, approximately 150 TCR beta chains were listed as associated with cytomegalovirus.

Libraries came from the immunoSEQ multiplex PCR assay. Per the original workflow: A statistical classification framework was developed to diagnose cytomegalovirus status using the catalog of TCR beta chain sequences. TCRdb took over this immuneACCESS table, retaining in-frame rearrangements with V and J assigned. Such tables are incomplete; in checked studies, under half of the missing clones stem from an unresolved V gene, and the remainder is unexplained. V, J and clone size are taken as reported in that table, and D and trimming were inferred from the DNA itself. Here the sample has approximately 220,000 clones; approximately 90% occur a single time. Jointly, the top ten make up roughly 2.5% of the sample. The CDR3 measures 15 amino acids from cysteine to phenylalanine. The kept DNA is CDR3 alone, 45 bases in frame from the first base. The germline V gene encodes CDR1 MDHEN and CDR2 SYDVKM. V is reduced by 3 bases and J by 5 bases, leaving a spacing of 15 bases between them.

The donors were included in the validation cohort of around 120 subjects, a group kept apart from the roughly 670-subject first cohort. Points on this clone: Its antigen is currently not known. Per-base quality was not reported, and no clone a single base away is much larger than it.

Here the chain combines TRBV28 and TRBJ2-3; a tentative D match to TRBD1 spans 6 bases. This receptor was taken from a young man in good health and CMV-seronegative. Source material: PBMCs. At the DNA level, the sequence is TGTGCCAGCAGTTTCTGGACAGCCGGAAAAGATACGCAGTATTTT. Its product reads: CASSFWTAGKDTQYF. The full variable domain, completed from the reference TRBV28 and TRBJ2-3 proteins outside the CDR3, reads DVKVTQSSRYLVKRTGEKVFLECVQDMDHENMFWYRQDPGLGLRLIYFSYDVKMKEKGDIPEGYSVSREKKERFSLILESASTNQTSMYLCASSFWTAGKDTQYFGPGTRLTVL.